The sequence of this TCR beta chain was determined in a study of blood T cell repertoires in COVID-19. Study as a whole: From the United States, Italy and Spain came samples of acute and convalescent COVID-19. From T cells, B-cell-depleted T cells, or PBMCs came the material, which was cDNA or gDNA.

Trimming took 4 bases from V and 2 from J; bases not matched to a gene: 7. The CDR3 contains 18 residues. The germline gives CDR1 KGHDR, CDR2 SFDVKD. Authors' analysis steps: Counts of nucleated cells, estimated from reference gene primer amplification, were obtained. Using immunoSEQ multiplex PCR, the repertoire was profiled, and TCRdb retains in-frame clones only, with some absent. V, J and clone size derive from that table, while D and trimming were established from the DNA sequence. This sample yields around 33,000 clones, of which approximately 80% are seen a single time; approximately 16% belongs to the top ten.

The gene calls are TRBV24-1 and TRBJ2-3; 14 nucleotides match TRBD2. The receptor comes from a human donor in a cohort sampled during active COVID-19. The specimen was peripheral blood. CDR3 residues: CATSESGLAGANTDTQYF. CDR3 nucleotide sequence: TGTGCCACCAGTGAATCGGGACTAGCGGGAGCGAACACAGATACGCAGTATTTT.